The following is a T cell receptor beta chain sequence with its context. The length of the CDR3 is 11 residues. From germline, CDR1 is DFQATT and CDR2 SNEGSKA (reference sequence). V dropped 2 bases and J dropped 4 bases, with 6 bases sitting between them. The data are from a study of cytotoxic CD8 clonotypes in ibrutinib-treated CLL. Depth targeted 1 in 200,000 to 1 in 1 million T cells, averaging 10x coverage per clonotype. Data came from immunoSEQ multiplex PCR; TCRdb stores just in-frame clones and leaves some out. The data show 130,000 or so clones, 77% seen once. The clonotype originates from a human donor with chronic lymphocytic leukemia. The material sequenced was PBMCs, taken after 12 months of ibrutinib treatment. The chain links TRBV20-1 to TRBJ2-7; no definite D call. The CDR3: CSARKEYEQYF. CDR3 in DNA: TGCAGTGCTAGAAAGGAGTACGAGCAGTACTTC.